The rows below give T cell receptor beta chains drawn from one sample of a study of T cell responses to AZD1222 COVID-19 vaccine. Using immunoSEQ multiplex PCR, the repertoire was profiled, and TCRdb retains in-frame clones only, with some absent. The sample has 100,000 to 120,000 clones; around 90% are singletons. Here the sequenced sample was peripheral blood, taken on day 0 of AZD1222 vaccination. The receptors stem from an adult in good health. CDR3s include the opening cysteine and the closing phenylalanine or tryptophan. D genes are given only for firm matches. Rows give clone size only sometimes, using once, few, many, or a class for an expanded clone.

clone_size	v_call	d_call	j_call	cdr3_nt	cdr3_aa
few	TRBV12-5	NA	TRBJ1-1	TGTGCTAGTGGCCGGGACACAAACACTGAAGCTTTCTTT	CASGRDTNTEAFF
few	TRBV24-1	NA	TRBJ2-5	TGTGCCACCAGTGATTTGCCCAACCGGGGCCAAGGGGAAGAGACCCAGTACTTC	CATSDLPNRGQGEETQYF
NA	TRBV19	TRBD2	TRBJ2-1	TGTGCCAGTAGTATTGGCGCGGGGGGCCCCTACAATGAGCAGTTCTTC	CASSIGAGGPYNEQFF
few	TRBV5-4	NA	TRBJ1-2	TGTGCCAGCAGCTCCGACCGCGGGCGCGGCTACACCTTC	CASSSDRGRGYTF
NA	TRBV4-1	TRBD2	TRBJ2-3	TGCGCCAGCAGCCACCCAGCGGGGGCCGGGGATACGCAGTATTTT	CASSHPAGAGDTQYF
NA	TRBV7-9	NA	TRBJ1-4	TGTGCCAGCAGCCTCCAAATTGGGGAAAAACTGTTTTTT	CASSLQIGEKLFF
once	TRBV18	NA	TRBJ1-5	TGTGCCAGCTCACCCACGGGCAATCAGCCCCAGCATTTT	CASSPTGNQPQHF
NA	TRBV19	NA	TRBJ2-1	TGTGCCAGTAGCCAGGGGTCTCAGCCCTACAATGAGCAGTTCTTC	CASSQGSQPYNEQFF
NA	TRBV28	NA	TRBJ2-7	TGTGCCAGCACCCAGCAGGTGGCCTACGAGCAGTACTTC	CASTQQVAYEQYF
NA	TRBV11-2	NA	TRBJ1-1	TGTGCCAGCAGCTTAGATCTGAGTCTCGGTGGTGAAGCTTTCTTT	CASSLDLSLGGEAFF
NA	TRBV10-2	TRBD1	TRBJ1-1	TGCGCCAGCAGTGAAGGGGGCAACACTGAAGCTTTCTTT	CASSEGGNTEAFF
NA	TRBV11-2	TRBD1	TRBJ1-2	TGTGCCAGCAGCTCGGGACAGGGGGCAGGTAGCTATGGCTACACCTTC	CASSSGQGAGSYGYTF
NA	TRBV6-1	NA	TRBJ1-5	TGTGCCAGCAGTGAAAGGTCAGTTCAGCCCCAGCATTTT	CASSERSVQPQHF
NA	TRBV19	NA	TRBJ1-2	TGTGCCAGTAGTATAGGATGGGGATACTATGGCTACACCTTC	CASSIGWGYYGYTF
NA	TRBV7-2	NA	TRBJ2-2	TGTGCCAGCACCCCAGTGGGGGCGGGCGGGGAGCTGTTTTTT	CASTPVGAGGELFF
NA	TRBV9	NA	TRBJ2-1	TGTGCCAGCAGCCCACGTCCGGGTGTGAACAATGAGCAGTTCTTC	CASSPRPGVNNEQFF
NA	TRBV19	TRBD1	TRBJ2-7	TGTGCCAGTACCGCGGACAGGGGTTACGACGAGCAGTACTTC	CASTADRGYDEQYF
NA	TRBV7-9	NA	TRBJ2-1	TGTGCCAGCAGCCGAGACGCCCCGGACTACAATGAGCAGTTCTTC	CASSRDAPDYNEQFF
NA	TRBV24-1	NA	TRBJ1-2	TGTGCCACCAGTGATTTGAGGGGTGGAGGCTACACCTTC	CATSDLRGGGYTF
NA	TRBV6-6	TRBD1	TRBJ2-7	TGTGCCAGCAGTTACTCGGGACAGGGCGAGCAGTACTTC	CASSYSGQGEQYF
NA	TRBV28	NA	TRBJ1-4	TGTGCCAGCAGTTCGGAAGTCCGGACGGGGAAAACACTGTTTTTT	CASSSEVRTGKTLFF
NA	TRBV7-9	NA	TRBJ2-7	TGTGCCAGCAGCTCCGACAGGAACTCCTACGAGCAGTACTTC	CASSSDRNSYEQYF
few	TRBV3-1/TRBV3-2	TRBD1	TRBJ1-6	TGTGCCAGCACCCGGGACAGGGACAATTCACCCCTCCACTTT	CASTRDRDNSPLHF
NA	TRBV5-1	NA	TRBJ2-7	TGCGCCAGCAGCCACCTCGGATACGAGCAGTACTTC	CASSHLGYEQYF